These 22 T cell receptor beta chains were sequenced from one sample in a study of T cell repertoires in cytomegalovirus infection. TCRdb analysed the reads with MiXCR anew, one entry per CDR3 protein. The sample carries hundreds of thousands of distinct CDR3 sequences, around 32% recorded once. Antigens for these TCRs are unknown. This specimen was cultured PBMCs, taken from culture after CMV antigen stimulation. The receptors derive from a human donor in good health (CMV status not recorded). Some clones in this sample may be carry-over from other donors' samples.

This clonotype has more than one count but fewer than ten. The genes are TRBV4-2 and TRBJ1-2; D gene unclear. V was clipped by 0 bases and J by 7 bases, with 12 bases between them. CDR1 LGHNA and CDR2 YNFKEQ come from the germline V gene. The CDR3 sequence is 14 residues long. Written as DNA, the CDR3 is TGTGCCAGCAGCCAAGAACCACAGCGGGGTGGCTACACCTTC. Its translation is CASSQEPQRGGYTF.

V gene TRBV7-2 combines with J gene TRBJ2-3; possible D gene TRBD2, 6 bases. V was trimmed by 4 bases and J by 6 bases, leaving 14 bases between them. This CDR3 is 14 amino acids long. Germline lookup yields CDR1 SGHTA and CDR2 FQGNSA. CDR3 nucleotides: TGTGCCAGCAGCTCTGGACTACCCCCGGATACGCAGTATTTT. Protein sequence: CASSSGLPPDTQYF.

J is TRBJ1-3 and V is TRBV7-6; possibly TRBD1 for D (6 bases). The CDR3 loop spans 18 amino acids. CDR1 and CDR2 (germline): SGHVS, FNYEAQ. V was cut by 0 bases and J by 1 base, with 16 bases left in between. The chain's CDR3 is CASSLAPTGTFSGNTIYF. For the CDR3, the DNA is TGTGCCAGCAGCTTAGCTCCAACAGGGACCTTTTCTGGAAACACCATATATTTT.

V gene TRBV20-1 combines with J gene TRBJ2-3, with TRBD2 as a possible D gene (5 bases). Germline lookup yields CDR1 DFQATT and CDR2 SNEGSKA (reference sequence). The V and J ends lost 1 base and 0 bases respectively, with 8 bases between them. This CDR3 region has 14 residues. CDR3 amino acids: CSARVRGSTDTQYF. CDR3 in DNA: TGCAGTGCTAGAGTTCGAGGGAGCACAGATACGCAGTATTTT.

This clonotype was counted only a few times. The junction departs from germline at one end; a sequencing error may be responsible. The gene calls are TRBV7-8 and TRBJ2-2, with a weak D call TRBD2 (6 bases). CDR3 size: 14 residues. The V gene's germline CDR1 is SGHVS and CDR2 FQNEAQ. Here the CDR3 reads CASSYLANTGELFF. The DNA for the CDR3 is TGTGCCAGCAGCTACCTAGCGAATACCGGGGAGCTGTTTTTT.

This clonotype was detected a few times. The gene calls are TRBV29-1 and TRBJ2-5, with a weak D call TRBD2 (6 bases). There are 14 residues in the CDR3. V dropped 7 bases and J dropped 0 bases, with 15 bases sitting between them. Germline V gene lookup returns CDR1 SQVTM and CDR2 ANQGSEA. The CDR3 bases are TGCAGCGCCCCTTTGTCTAGCGACCAAGAGACCCAGTACTTC. Translating gives CSAPLSSDQETQYF.

This chain links TRBV6-2 or TRBV6-3 with TRBJ2-3; perhaps TRBD2 as D (5 bases). The CDR3 has 13 residues. V was shortened by 7 bases and J by 4 bases, with 12 bases between the two germline ends. The germline CDR1 and CDR2 sequences are MNHEY and SVGEGT. CDR3 sequence: CASNPGGPDTQYF. CDR3 nucleotide sequence: TGTGCCAGCAACCCCGGAGGACCAGATACGCAGTATTTT.

In its sample, this clonotype was seen a few times. The chain employs TRBV28 and TRBJ1-2; 10 bases are a match to TRBD1. The trim removed 4 bases at V and 5 bases at J, leaving 7 bases unmatched. The length of the CDR3 is 15 residues. Germline V gene sequence: CDR1 MDHEN, CDR2 SYDVKM. The chain's CDR3 is CASSSAGTGEYGYTF. The DNA for the CDR3 is TGTGCCAGCAGTTCCGCCGGGACAGGGGAATATGGCTACACCTTC.

The rearrangement links TRBV12-3 or TRBV12-4 to TRBJ2-2; 8 nucleotides match TRBD2. The junction had 12 bases not matched to a gene; V was cut back by 3 bases and J by 6 bases. The CDR3 runs to 17 residues. CDR3 DNA: TGTGCCAGCAGTTTTTCCCGAATACTAGCGGCCCCCGGGGAGCTGTTTTTT. Amino acids: CASSFSRILAAPGELFF.

This clonotype came up a few times. This chain connects TRBV27 to TRBJ2-1, with 12 bases fitting TRBD2. V lost 3 bases, J lost 8 bases, and 5 bases stayed unmatched. The germline V gene encodes CDR1 MNHEY and CDR2 SMNVEV (reference sequence). The CDR3 contains 15 residues. This CDR3 reads CASSFFRTSGDEQFF. The CDR3 DNA reads as TGTGCCAGCAGTTTCTTTAGGACTAGCGGGGATGAGCAGTTCTTC.

The rearrangement links TRBV6-2 or TRBV6-3 to TRBJ2-7; TRBD1 matches 7 bases. The junction had 12 bases not matched to a gene; V was cut back by 7 bases and J by 6 bases. CDR1 is MNHEY, CDR2 SVGEGT, per germline. This CDR3 has 14 amino acids. The CDR3 spells CASNKPGTAFEQYF. The CDR3 DNA reads as TGTGCCAGCAATAAACCTGGGACAGCCTTCGAGCAGTACTTC.

The V call is TRBV4-1, the J call TRBJ2-5; D perhaps matches TRBD1 (6 bases). Per the germline V gene, CDR1 is MGHRA and CDR2 is YSYEKL. CDR3 length: 15 amino acids. Trimming removed 0 bases from V and 4 bases from J, with 12 bases in between. CDR3 in amino acids: CASSQDTGTSETQYF. In DNA form, the CDR3 reads TGCGCCAGCAGCCAAGACACAGGGACATCAGAGACCCAGTACTTC.

This clonotype was counted many times. The V and J genes are TRBV12-3 or TRBV12-4 and TRBJ2-3, with D tentatively TRBD1 (5 bases). V was trimmed by 6 bases and J by 6 bases, leaving 16 bases between them. The CDR3 runs 14 residues. CDR3 region: CASSFRGSTDTQYF. Written as DNA, the CDR3 is TGTGCCAGCAGCTTTAGGGGCTCCACGGATACGCAGTATTTT.

The chain combines TRBV3-1 with TRBJ2-5; D is unresolved. Trimming shortened V by 3 bases and J by 2 bases, and 10 bases separated the two germline ends. Per the germline V gene, CDR1 is LGHDT and CDR2 is YNNKEL (reference sequence). CDR3 length: 14 residues. The CDR3 DNA follows: TGTGCCAGCAGCCATTTCTACCAGCAAGAGACCCAGTACTTC. Amino acid sequence: CASSHFYQQETQYF.

The chain recombines TRBV5-4 with TRBJ2-1, with 10 bases lining up with TRBD2. Per the germline V gene, CDR1 is SGHNT and CDR2 is YYREEE (reference sequence). The CDR3 totals 18 residues. J was trimmed by 10 bases and V by 4 bases; bases with no gene match: 20. This chain's CDR3 is CASSPKGRGLATLEEQFF. CDR3 coding DNA: TGTGCCAGCAGCCCGAAGGGCCGGGGACTAGCGACGTTGGAGGAGCAGTTCTTC.

V gene TRBV5-6 combines with J gene TRBJ2-5; tentative D call: TRBD1 (5 bases). There are 16 residues in the CDR3. V lost 6 bases and J lost 4, with 22 bases in between. The germline gives CDR1 SGHDT, CDR2 YYEEEE. The CDR3 loop is CASIDRRQPIGETQYF. The CDR3 region has the DNA TGTGCCAGCATCGATCGGAGACAGCCTATTGGAGAGACCCAGTACTTC.

The V and J genes are TRBV12-3 or TRBV12-4 and TRBJ1-6, with D hard to call. Trimming took off 6 bases at V and 8 bases at J, with 11 bases between the two ends. The CDR3 covers 13 residues. The CDR3 DNA sequence: TGTGCCAGCAGCCCTAACAGAGATTCACCCCTCCACTTT. Protein sequence: CASSPNRDSPLHF.

This rearrangement joins TRBV7-8 to TRBJ2-4; D gene uncertain. The CDR3 sequence is 13 residues long. Germline assignment: CDR1 SGHVS and CDR2 FQNEAQ. Trimming took 1 base from V and 8 from J, leaving 9 bases between them. The CDR3 loop is CASSLVEGHIQYF. CDR3 nucleotide sequence: TGTGCCAGCAGCTTAGTTGAAGGGCACATTCAGTACTTC.

V usage is TRBV6-1 and J usage is TRBJ2-7; TRBD1 matches at 10 bases. With V trimmed by 3 bases and J by 0 bases, 2 bases remained unmatched. The CDR3 runs to 15 residues. Germline V lookup: CDR1 MNHNS, CDR2 SASEGT. The CDR3 loop is CASSDGTGVSYEQYF. For the CDR3, the DNA is TGTGCCAGCAGTGACGGGACAGGGGTCTCCTACGAGCAGTACTTC.

The chain carries TRBV7-2 and TRBJ2-2; the match to TRBD2 covers 8 bases. This CDR3 region has 15 residues. Trimming took 3 bases from V and 4 from J; bases not matched to a gene: 4. Looked up from germline, CDR1 is SGHTA and CDR2 is FQGNSA. The DNA of the CDR3 is TGTGCCAGCAGCTTTGAGAGCGGGAGCACCGGGGAGCTGTTTTTT. Translating it yields CASSFESGSTGELFF.

This clonotype appeared a few times. The chain is built from TRBV2 and TRBJ1-6; D not certain. The CDR3 is 18 residues long. From germline, CDR1 is SNHLY and CDR2 FYNNEI. V lost 6 bases, J lost 3 bases, and 21 bases lay in between. The CDR3 sequence is CASSGPEEADLYNSPLHF. The DNA for the CDR3 is TGTGCCAGCAGCGGGCCCGAGGAGGCGGACCTCTATAATTCACCCCTCCACTTT.

This clonotype has ten or more counts. The chain combines TRBV11-2 with TRBJ2-1; D call uncertain. The V gene's germline CDR1 is SGHAT and CDR2 FQNNGV. The CDR3 loop spans 14 amino acids. V lost 6 bases, J lost 8 bases, and 17 bases lay in between. The CDR3 loop is CASRRTPAYDEQFF. The CDR3 bases are TGTGCCAGCAGACGGACCCCCGCGTACGATGAGCAGTTCTTC.